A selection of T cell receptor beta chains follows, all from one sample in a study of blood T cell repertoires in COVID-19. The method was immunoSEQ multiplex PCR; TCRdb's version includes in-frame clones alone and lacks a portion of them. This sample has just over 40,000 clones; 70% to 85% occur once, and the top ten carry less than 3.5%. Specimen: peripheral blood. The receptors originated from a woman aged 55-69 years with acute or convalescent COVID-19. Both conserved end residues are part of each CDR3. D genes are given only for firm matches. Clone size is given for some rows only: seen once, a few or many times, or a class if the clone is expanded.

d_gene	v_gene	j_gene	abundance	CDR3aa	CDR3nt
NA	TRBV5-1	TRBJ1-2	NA	CASSPGVTDGYTF	TGCGCCAGCAGCCCCGGGGTTACAGATGGCTACACCTTC
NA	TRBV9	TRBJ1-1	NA	CASSATPQGITEAFF	TGTGCCAGCAGCGCCACACCCCAGGGGATCACTGAAGCTTTCTTT
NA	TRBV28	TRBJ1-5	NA	CASSTGGAGNQPQHF	TGTGCCAGCAGCACGGGGGGGGCTGGAAATCAGCCCCAGCATTTT
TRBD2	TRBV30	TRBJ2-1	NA	CAWAGTTSGYNEQFF	TGTGCCTGGGCGGGGACGACTAGCGGCTACAATGAGCAGTTCTTC
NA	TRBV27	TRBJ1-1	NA	CASSPGTQNTEAFF	TGTGCCAGCAGTCCCGGGACACAGAACACTGAAGCTTTCTTT
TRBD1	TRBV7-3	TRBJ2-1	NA	CASSLVVTGGYNEQFF	TGTGCCAGCAGCTTAGTTGTGACAGGGGGCTACAATGAGCAGTTCTTC
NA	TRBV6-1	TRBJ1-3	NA	CASSEASGNTIYF	TGTGCCAGCAGTGAGGCCTCTGGAAACACCATATATTTT
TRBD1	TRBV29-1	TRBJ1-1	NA	CSAGQGIEAFF	TGCAGCGCCGGACAGGGTATTGAAGCTTTCTTT
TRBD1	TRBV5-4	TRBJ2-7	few	CASSLAGQGISEQYF	TGTGCCAGCAGCTTGGCCGGACAGGGAATCTCCGAGCAGTACTTC
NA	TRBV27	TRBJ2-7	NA	CASSFDGSYEQYF	TGTGCCAGCAGTTTCGACGGGAGCTACGAGCAGTACTTC
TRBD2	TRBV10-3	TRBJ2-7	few	CAISESPKGPSGGGSYEQYF	TGTGCCATCAGTGAGTCCCCGAAAGGGCCTAGCGGGGGGGGATCCTACGAGCAGTACTTC
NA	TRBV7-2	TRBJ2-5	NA	CASSLAPGIGKTQYF	TGTGCCAGCAGCTTAGCGCCAGGGATTGGAAAGACCCAGTACTTC
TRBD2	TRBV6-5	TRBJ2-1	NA	CASSSDSGSKQFF	TGTGCCAGCAGTTCCGATAGCGGGAGCAAGCAGTTCTTC
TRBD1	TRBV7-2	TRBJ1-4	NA	CASSLYRQGGNEKLFF	TGTGCCAGCAGCTTATACCGACAGGGGGGGAATGAAAAACTGTTTTTT
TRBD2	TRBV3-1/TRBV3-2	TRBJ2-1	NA	CASSQDKLAGYNEQFF	TGTGCCAGCAGCCAAGATAAGCTAGCGGGGTACAATGAGCAGTTCTTC
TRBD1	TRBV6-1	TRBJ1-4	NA	CASSEPGQGAGEKLFF	TGTGCCAGCAGTGAACCGGGACAGGGGGCAGGTGAAAAACTGTTTTTT
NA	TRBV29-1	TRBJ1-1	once	CSVEVAGNPEAFF	TGCAGCGTTGAAGTTGCAGGGAATCCTGAAGCTTTCTTT
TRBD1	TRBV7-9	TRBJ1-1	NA	CASSYQDRGSAFF	TGTGCCAGCAGCTATCAGGACAGGGGATCCGCTTTCTTT
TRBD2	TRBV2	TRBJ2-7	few	CASRPLTGTSGYEQYF	TGTGCCAGTAGGCCCCTTACCGGGACTAGCGGCTACGAGCAGTACTTC
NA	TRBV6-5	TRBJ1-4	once	CASQTTNEKLFF	TGTGCCAGTCAGACAACTAATGAAAAACTGTTTTTT
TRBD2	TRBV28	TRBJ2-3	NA	CASSLGGRTDTQYF	TGTGCCAGCAGTTTGGGGGGGAGAACAGATACGCAGTATTTT
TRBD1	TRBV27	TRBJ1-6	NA	CASSSDRGRNNSPLHF	TGTGCCAGCAGCTCAGACAGGGGGAGAAATAATTCACCCCTCCACTTT
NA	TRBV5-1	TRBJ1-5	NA	CASSDGGVPQPQHF	TGCGCCAGCAGTGATGGGGGGGTCCCTCAGCCCCAGCATTTT
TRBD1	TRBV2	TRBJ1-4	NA	CASSPRRGTAPLDNEKLFF	TGTGCCAGCAGCCCCCGCCGGGGGACAGCCCCGTTAGATAATGAAAAACTGTTTTTT
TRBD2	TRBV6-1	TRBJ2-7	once	CASSARTLIRGLAGFYEQYF	TGTGCCAGCAGTGCAAGGACCCTAATAAGAGGACTAGCGGGATTCTACGAGCAGTACTTC
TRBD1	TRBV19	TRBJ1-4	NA	CASSPDRDREKLFF	TGTGCCAGTTCACCGGACAGGGATCGTGAAAAACTGTTTTTT
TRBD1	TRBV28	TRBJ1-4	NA	CASSPPPGQGGEKLFF	TGTGCCAGCAGTCCCCCCCCCGGACAGGGTGGTGAAAAACTGTTTTTT
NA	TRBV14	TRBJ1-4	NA	CASSPGLHEKLFF	TGTGCCAGCAGCCCCGGGTTACATGAAAAACTGTTTTTT
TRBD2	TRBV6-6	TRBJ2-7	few	CASRPTSGRSSYEQYF	TGTGCCAGCAGGCCCACTAGCGGTCGGAGCTCCTACGAGCAGTACTTC
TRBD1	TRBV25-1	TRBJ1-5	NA	CASKQGALNQPQHF	TGTGCCAGCAAACAGGGGGCTCTCAATCAGCCCCAGCATTTT
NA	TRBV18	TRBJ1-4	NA	CASSPVFGEKLFF	TGTGCCAGCTCACCGGTATTCGGTGAAAAACTGTTTTTT
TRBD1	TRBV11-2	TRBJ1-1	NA	CASSWGQGSTEAFF	TGTGCCAGCAGTTGGGGACAGGGCTCCACTGAAGCTTTCTTT
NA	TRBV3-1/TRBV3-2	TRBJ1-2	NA	CASSQKPQGYRNYGYTF	TGTGCCAGCAGCCAAAAACCCCAGGGTTATAGGAACTATGGCTACACCTTC
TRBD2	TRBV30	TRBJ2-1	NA	CAWRTSGGFYNEQFF	TGTGCCTGGAGAACTAGCGGGGGGTTCTACAATGAGCAGTTCTTC
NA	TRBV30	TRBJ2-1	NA	CAWSVGQGGYNEQFF	TGTGCCTGGAGTGTAGGACAGGGAGGGTACAATGAGCAGTTCTTC
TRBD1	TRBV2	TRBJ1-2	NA	CASSGTGGEYGYTF	TGTGCCAGCAGCGGGACAGGGGGCGAGTATGGCTACACCTTC
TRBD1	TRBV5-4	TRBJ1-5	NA	CASSFDTGDNSNQPQHF	TGTGCCAGCAGCTTTGACACAGGGGACAATAGCAATCAGCCCCAGCATTTT
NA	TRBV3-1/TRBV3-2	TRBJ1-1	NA	CASSQGLSAFF	TGTGCCAGCAGCCAAGGACTTTCAGCTTTCTTT
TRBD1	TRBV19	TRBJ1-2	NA	CASSTPGRGREANYGYTF	TGTGCCAGTAGTACCCCGGGCAGGGGGCGAGAGGCTAACTATGGCTACACCTTC
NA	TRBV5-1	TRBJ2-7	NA	CASSFSRLGYEQYF	TGCGCCAGCAGCTTCTCTAGGCTTGGCTACGAGCAGTACTTC
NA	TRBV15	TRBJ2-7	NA	CATSRDTLSTEEQYF	TGTGCCACCAGCAGAGATACTCTGTCAACAGAGGAGCAGTACTTC
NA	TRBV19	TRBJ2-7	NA	CASKGGYNGEQYF	TGTGCCAGTAAAGGCGGGTACAACGGCGAGCAGTACTTC
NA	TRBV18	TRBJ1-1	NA	CASSTDSLNTEAFF	TGTGCCAGCTCGACGGACAGCTTGAACACTGAAGCTTTCTTT
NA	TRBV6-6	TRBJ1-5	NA	CASSTQGLNQPQHF	TGTGCCAGCAGTACACAGGGTTTGAATCAGCCCCAGCATTTT
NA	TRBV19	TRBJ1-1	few	CASSIGGVGTEAFF	TGTGCCAGTAGTATCGGAGGGGTCGGCACTGAAGCTTTCTTT
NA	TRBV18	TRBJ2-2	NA	CASSPEIDSTGELFF	TGTGCCAGCTCACCAGAAATTGACTCCACCGGGGAGCTGTTTTTT
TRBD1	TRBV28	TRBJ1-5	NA	CASSLGRGRKPQHF	TGTGCCAGCAGTTTAGGCAGGGGGCGGAAGCCCCAGCATTTT
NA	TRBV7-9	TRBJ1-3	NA	CASTQQPYGRNSGNTIYF	TGTGCCAGCACCCAACAACCGTATGGCAGAAATTCTGGAAACACCATATATTTT
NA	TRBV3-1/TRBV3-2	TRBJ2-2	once	CASSHGTGELFF	TGTGCCAGCAGCCACGGGACCGGGGAGCTGTTTTTT
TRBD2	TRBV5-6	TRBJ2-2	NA	CASTRGLAGGNTGELFF	TGTGCCAGCACCAGGGGACTAGCGGGGGGAAACACCGGGGAGCTGTTTTTT
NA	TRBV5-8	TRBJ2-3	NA	CASSPRTYTDTQYF	TGTGCCAGCAGCCCCCGGACTTACACAGATACGCAGTATTTT
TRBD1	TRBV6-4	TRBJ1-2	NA	CASTVRPFPGQYYGYTF	TGTGCCAGCACTGTGCGCCCTTTTCCGGGACAGTACTATGGCTACACCTTC
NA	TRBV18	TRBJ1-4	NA	CASSEQRATNEKLFF	TGTGCCAGCTCAGAGCAACGGGCAACTAATGAAAAACTGTTTTTT
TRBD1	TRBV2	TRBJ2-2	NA	CASSDQGAVGELFF	TGTGCCAGCAGCGACCAGGGGGCGGTGGGGGAGCTGTTTTTT
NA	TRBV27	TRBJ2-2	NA	CASTLTRGTGELFF	TGTGCCAGCACTCTGACACGGGGGACCGGGGAGCTGTTTTTT
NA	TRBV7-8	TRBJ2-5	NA	CASSLALFQETQYF	TGTGCCAGCAGCTTAGCCCTCTTTCAAGAGACCCAGTACTTC
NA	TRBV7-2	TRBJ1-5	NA	CASSLSGSGQPQHF	TGTGCCAGCAGCTTATCAGGGTCTGGTCAGCCCCAGCATTTT
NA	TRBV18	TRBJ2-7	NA	CASSPPDIYEQYF	TGTGCCAGCTCGCCGCCAGACATCTACGAGCAGTACTTC
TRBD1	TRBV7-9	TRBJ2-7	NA	CASSHRTGRYEQYF	TGTGCCAGCAGCCACCGGACAGGGCGGTACGAGCAGTACTTC